These 20 T cell receptor beta chains came from one sample sequenced in a study of T-cell reconstitution after alpha-beta-depleted transplantation in children. It was with unique molecular identifiers that the TCRbeta library was prepared. MiXCR was run by TCRdb on the PCR reads, yielding one entry per CDR3 protein. In the table there are nearly 400,000 distinct CDR3 sequences, roughly 22% of which are singletons. The sample here was PBMCs from the stem cell graft donor, taken from the stem cell graft. The receptor source for this set is a human donor who donated a stem cell graft to a child with acute myeloid leukemia.

The table lists this clonotype with a few counts. The CDR3 DNA reads TGCGCCAGCAGCCTGTCGACAGGTGAAGCTTTCTTT. Encoded protein: CASSLSTGEAFF. The rearrangement uses TRBV5-1 and TRBJ1-1; a possible D gene is TRBD1 (6 bases). This CDR3 region has 12 residues. Germline V gene data show CDR1 as SGHRS and CDR2 as YFSETQ. V gave up 4 bases and J gave up 7 bases, with 11 bases separating them.

The chain couples TRBV7-3 to TRBJ2-3, with 8 bases that match TRBD1. CDR3 length: 15 amino acids. Germline CDR1 reads SGHTA; CDR2 reads FQGTGA. Losses at the gene ends were 5 bases for V and 4 bases for J; bases not matched to a gene: 8. The DNA of the CDR3 is TGTGCCAGCAGCCCTAGCCCGACAGGGGCAGATACGCAGTATTTT. Translation gives CASSPSPTGADTQYF.

The chain combines TRBV25-1 with TRBJ2-7; D perhaps matches TRBD2 (6 bases). Germline CDR1 reads MGHDK; CDR2 reads SYGVNS. The CDR3 totals 14 residues. Deletions cut 1 base from V and 6 bases from J, with 13 bases between. CDR3 coding DNA: TGTGCCAGCAGTGAATCGGGGACTGGCGGCGAGCAGTACTTC. Protein: CASSESGTGGEQYF.

There are many counts of this clonotype. J is TRBJ1-3 and V is TRBV29-1; possibly TRBD1 for D (5 bases). V was trimmed by 4 bases and J by 6 bases, leaving 16 bases between them. CDR1 and CDR2 (germline): SQVTM, ANQGSEA. The CDR3 totals 14 residues. The CDR3 region is CSVGLQDNSNTIYF. CDR3 nucleotide sequence: TGCAGCGTTGGGTTACAGGATAACTCAAACACCATATATTTT.

The genes are TRBV7-2 and TRBJ2-1; D call uncertain. This CDR3 is 14 amino acids long. CDR1 is SGHTA, CDR2 FQGNSA, per germline. Trimming shortened V by 3 bases and J by 5 bases, and 11 bases separated the two germline ends. CDR3 region: CASSFFGHHNEQFF. DNA for the CDR3: TGTGCCAGCAGCTTCTTCGGTCACCACAATGAGCAGTTCTTC.

The chain links TRBV4-3 to TRBJ2-3, with D hard to call. V was clipped by 0 bases and J by 2 bases, with 6 bases between them. CDR1 LGHNA and CDR2 YSLEER come from the germline V gene. The CDR3 is 14 residues long. CDR3 bases: TGCGCCAGCAGCCAAGAGGCTATCACAGATACGCAGTATTTT. Residues: CASSQEAITDTQYF.

This clonotype has only a few counts. This chain connects TRBV27 to TRBJ2-1; 7 positions match TRBD2. Germline lookup yields CDR1 MNHEY and CDR2 SMNVEV (reference sequence). CDR3 length: 13 residues. Germline trimming cut 6 bases from V and 5 bases from J; bases unmatched to any gene: 4. The CDR3 region is CASRPSGDNEQFF. The CDR3 DNA reads as TGTGCCAGCAGGCCCAGCGGGGACAATGAGCAGTTCTTC.

V and J are TRBV12-3 or TRBV12-4 and TRBJ2-2; D ambiguous. The CDR3 spans 14 residues. The ends were cut back, 5 bases at V and 1 base at J, with 8 bases in the middle. The CDR3 loop is CASSDSMNTGELFF. The DNA for the CDR3 is TGTGCCAGCAGTGACTCAATGAACACCGGGGAGCTGTTTTTT.

The rearrangement joins TRBV20-1 to TRBJ2-7; D perhaps matches TRBD2 (6 bases). Germline loops: CDR1 DFQATT, CDR2 SNEGSKA (reference sequence). The CDR3 has 15 amino acids. Trimming cost V 2 bases and J 2 bases, with 16 bases left between them. CDR3: CSARSLAGSPYEQYF. The CDR3 coding sequence is TGCAGTGCTAGAAGTCTGGCGGGATCCCCCTACGAGCAGTACTTC.

The rearrangement joins TRBV12-3 or TRBV12-4 to TRBJ2-3, with TRBD2 identical over 8 bases. V was clipped by 4 bases and J by 2 bases; unmatched bases: 8. The CDR3 spans 16 residues. The CDR3: CASSSRVAGTTDTQYF. The DNA of the CDR3 is TGTGCCAGCAGTTCCCGGGTAGCGGGGACCACAGATACGCAGTATTTT.

This clonotype turned up a few times. This sequence joins TRBV20-1 and TRBJ2-4, with D perhaps TRBD1 (6 bases). The CDR3 is 16 amino acids. Germline lookup yields CDR1 DFQATT and CDR2 SNEGSKA (reference sequence). V lost 1 base and J 0 bases, leaving 13 bases between the germline ends. CDR3 nucleotide sequence: TGCAGTGCTAGAGGGTACAGGGACCTAGCCAAAAACATTCAGTACTTC. Translating it yields CSARGYRDLAKNIQYF.

This clonotype has just a few counts. V gene TRBV28 combines with J gene TRBJ2-5; TRBD2 is a possible D gene (6 bases). Germline V lookup: CDR1 MDHEN, CDR2 SYDVKM. Trimming left V 7 bases short and J 3 bases short, with 21 bases between. The length of the CDR3 is 16 residues. This chain's CDR3 is CASTLAGAGWEETQYF. The DNA of the CDR3 is TGTGCCAGCACTCTCGCTGGGGCGGGATGGGAAGAGACCCAGTACTTC.

This clonotype was picked up a small number of times. The CDR3 sequence: CASTPHFSGRTYNEQFF. In DNA form, the CDR3 reads TGCGCCAGCACCCCTCACTTTAGCGGGAGGACCTACAATGAGCAGTTCTTC. The chain links TRBV5-1 to TRBJ2-1, with TRBD2 matching over 10 bases. Trimming took 6 bases from V and 2 from J; bases not matched to a gene: 11. The CDR3 length is 17 residues. Looked up from germline, CDR1 is SGHRS and CDR2 is YFSETQ.

This clonotype showed up just a few times. The chain joins TRBV15 to TRBJ1-2; D is uncertain. Germline CDR1 and CDR2: LNHNV and YYDKDF (reference sequence). This CDR3 has 12 residues. Trimming removed 1 base from V and 6 bases from J, with 6 bases in between. The chain's CDR3 is CATSRGADGYTF. DNA of the CDR3: TGTGCCACCAGCAGAGGGGCGGATGGCTACACCTTC.

A few counts support this clonotype. The V and J genes are TRBV7-8 and TRBJ2-6; D uncertain. The V gene's germline CDR1 is SGHVS and CDR2 FQNEAQ. The CDR3 is 15 amino acids. The V end lost 3 bases, the J end lost 0 bases, and 6 bases lay between the germline ends. CDR3 sequence: CASSFRDSGANVLTF. CDR3 coding DNA: TGTGCCAGCAGCTTTAGAGACTCTGGGGCCAACGTCCTGACTTTC.

This clonotype was recorded at least ten times. The chain couples TRBV29-1 to TRBJ2-5, with D tentatively TRBD1 (6 bases). V lost 4 bases and J 4 bases, leaving 13 bases between the germline ends. CDR1 is SQVTM, CDR2 ANQGSEA, per germline. The CDR3 loop spans 13 amino acids. CDR3 coding DNA: TGCAGCGTTGGTAGCCAGGGGCGAGAGACCCAGTACTTC. This encodes CSVGSQGRETQYF.

This clonotype has more than one count but fewer than ten. This chain connects TRBV20-1 to TRBJ2-5; no reliable D call. CDR1 DFQATT and CDR2 SNEGSKA come from the germline V gene (reference sequence). Trimming pared 3 bases from V and 5 bases from J, leaving 10 bases between. The CDR3 runs to 12 residues. The CDR3 here is CSASLGSETQYF. For the CDR3, the DNA is TGCAGTGCTAGTTTGGGGTCCGAGACCCAGTACTTC.

This clonotype was counted a few times. This sequence joins TRBV27 and TRBJ1-2; TRBD1 matches 10 bases. CDR1 is MNHEY and CDR2 is SMNVEV in the germline V gene (reference sequence). The CDR3 is 14 residues long. J gave up 7 bases and V 6 bases, and 8 bases lay outside the gene matches. CDR3 protein: CASSAGTGVFGYTF. The DNA of the CDR3 is TGTGCCAGCAGCGCCGGGACAGGGGTCTTTGGCTACACCTTC.

This chain connects TRBV7-9 to TRBJ2-7, with TRBD1 matching over 7 bases. This CDR3 comprises 16 residues. Germline loops: CDR1 SEHNR, CDR2 FQNEAQ (reference sequence). V dropped 5 bases and J dropped 5; count of bases not matched to a gene: 15. Here the CDR3 reads CASSPSFGTDINEQYF. CDR3 bases: TGTGCCAGCAGCCCATCGTTCGGGACAGACATAAACGAGCAGTACTTC.

This clonotype was counted only a few times. The chain is built from TRBV20-1 and TRBJ1-6; a weak D match, TRBD1 (5 bases). Trimming pared 0 bases from V and 8 bases from J, leaving 11 bases between. The CDR3 runs to 14 residues. Per the germline V gene, CDR1 is DFQATT and CDR2 is SNEGSKA (reference sequence). The CDR3 loop is CSARDRVGDSPLHF. The CDR3 bases are TGCAGTGCTAGAGATAGGGTGGGGGATTCACCCCTCCACTTT.